The sequence of this TCR beta chain was determined in a study of metastatic and nonmetastatic thyroid tumors (dated by TCRdb to the early 2020s). About the full investigation: Repertoires were compared across peripheral blood and tumor or nodule tissue samples from malignant and benign thyroid patients.

This clone came up many times. Its specific antigen is unknown. No base quality information exists; no much larger clone differs at one position. No treatment had been received by any patient before thyroid surgery. Patient clinical samples collected from about 2012 to 2018 were retrospectively analysed using T-cell receptor beta sequencing. Spanning cysteine to phenylalanine, the CDR3 consists of 13 amino acids. Of the read, only the CDR3 DNA is kept; its 39 bases are in frame from base 1. Looking up the germline V gene (reference sequence) yields CDR1 SGHNT and CDR2 YYREEE. V loses 5 bases of germline sequence and J loses 3 bases, and the interval between the two ends is 11 bases. What the authors observed across the whole study: In both blood and tumor samples, TCR beta diversity was reported to be significantly higher in malignant tumors than in benign nodules.

Library generation was performed with PCR. Instrument used: Illumina HiSeq 4000. The TCR beta-chain CDR3 region of each patient was profiled by high-throughput sequencing. The paper's processing steps were these. A classifier to discriminate distant-metastatic papillary thyroid cancer patients was built from CDR3 differences across clinicopathological groups. The Shannon index was used to measure repertoire diversity, and the Morisita-Horn index was used to measure how similar tumor and blood repertoires were. The public reads were reprocessed in TCRdb via fastp at Q25 and MiXCR, keeping in-frame beta chains. V and J calls and clone size were set by TCRdb, not the authors. This sample is represented by around 41,000 clones; 25% to 30% of them were singletons. The ten largest account for 9.9% of the sample.

The sequenced sample was blood. The sequence links TRBV5-4 to TRBJ2-5; TRBD1 could be the D gene, as 5 bases match. The sequence was collected from a male donor with papillary thyroid cancer or a benign thyroid nodule (not recorded which). Some clones in this sample may be carry-over from other donors' samples. The sequenced DNA: TGTGCCAGCAGGCTATCGACAGAAGAGACCCAGTACTTC. The translation is CASRLSTEETQYF.